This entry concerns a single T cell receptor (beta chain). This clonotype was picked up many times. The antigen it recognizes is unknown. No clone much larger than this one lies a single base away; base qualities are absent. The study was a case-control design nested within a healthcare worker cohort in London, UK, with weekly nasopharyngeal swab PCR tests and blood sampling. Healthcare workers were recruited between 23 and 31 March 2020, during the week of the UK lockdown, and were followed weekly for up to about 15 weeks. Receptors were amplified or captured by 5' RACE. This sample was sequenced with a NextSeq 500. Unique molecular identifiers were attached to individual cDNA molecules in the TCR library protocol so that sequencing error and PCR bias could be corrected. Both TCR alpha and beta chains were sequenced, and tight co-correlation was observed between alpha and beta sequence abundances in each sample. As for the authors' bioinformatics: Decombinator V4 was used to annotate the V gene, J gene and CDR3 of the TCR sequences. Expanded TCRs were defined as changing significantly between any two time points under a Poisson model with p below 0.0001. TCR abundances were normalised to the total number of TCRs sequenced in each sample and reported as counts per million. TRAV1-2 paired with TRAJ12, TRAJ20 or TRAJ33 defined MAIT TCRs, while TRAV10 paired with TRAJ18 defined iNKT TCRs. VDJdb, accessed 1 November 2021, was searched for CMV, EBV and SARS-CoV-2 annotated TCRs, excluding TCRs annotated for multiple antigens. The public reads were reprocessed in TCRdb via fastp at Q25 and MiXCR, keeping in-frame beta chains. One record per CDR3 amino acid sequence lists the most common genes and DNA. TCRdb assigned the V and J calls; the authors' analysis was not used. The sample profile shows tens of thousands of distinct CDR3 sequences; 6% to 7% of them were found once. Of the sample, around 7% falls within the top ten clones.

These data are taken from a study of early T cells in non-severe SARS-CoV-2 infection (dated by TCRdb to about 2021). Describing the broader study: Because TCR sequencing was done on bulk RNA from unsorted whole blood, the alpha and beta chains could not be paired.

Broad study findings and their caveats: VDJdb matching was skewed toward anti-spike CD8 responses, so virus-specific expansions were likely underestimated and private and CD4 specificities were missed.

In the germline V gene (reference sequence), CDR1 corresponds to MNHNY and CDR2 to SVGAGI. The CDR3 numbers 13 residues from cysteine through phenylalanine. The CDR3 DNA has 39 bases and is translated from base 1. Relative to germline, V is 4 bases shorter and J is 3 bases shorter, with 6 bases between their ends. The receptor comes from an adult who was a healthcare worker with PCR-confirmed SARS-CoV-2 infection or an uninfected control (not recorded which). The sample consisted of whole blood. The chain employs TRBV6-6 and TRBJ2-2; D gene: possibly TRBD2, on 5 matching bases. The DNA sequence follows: TGTGCCAGCAGTTTCGGGGACACCGGGGAGCTGTTTTTT. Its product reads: CASSFGDTGELFF.